These 31 T cell receptor beta chains were all obtained from the same sample, sequenced in a study of blood T cell repertoires in COVID-19. Sequenced by immunoSEQ multiplex PCR; TCRdb stores in-frame clones only, minus some. The table records approximately 240,000 clones, nearly 90% of them present only once. Material: peripheral blood. These receptors were taken from a woman between 40 and 55 years old who had recovered from COVID-19.

The genes are TRBV12-3 or TRBV12-4 and TRBJ2-7, with 9 bases lining up with TRBD1. The J segment lost 7 bases and the V segment lost 6 bases, leaving 7 bases of the junction unmatched. The CDR3 contains 13 residues. The DNA for the CDR3 is TGTGCCAGCAGCTTTGGGACAGGGATGGAGCAGTACTTC. Translating it yields CASSFGTGMEQYF.

The V call is TRBV13, the J call TRBJ2-6; D is undetermined. The CDR3 consists of 15 residues. The V gene's germline CDR1 is PRHDT and CDR2 FYEKMQ (reference sequence). Trimming removed 3 bases at V and 0 bases at J, with 6 bases between. CDR3 nucleotides: TGTGCCAGCAGCTTTCACTTCTCTGGGGCCAACGTCCTGACTTTC. This codes for CASSFHFSGANVLTF.

The V gene is TRBV19, the J gene TRBJ1-6; 9 bases are a match to TRBD1. The ends lost 8 bases at V and 9 bases at J; junction bases unmatched: 8. CDR1 and CDR2 from the germline V gene are LNHDA and SQIVND (reference sequence). This CDR3 has 14 residues. CDR3 nucleotides: TGTGCCAGTGGGCGGGACAGGGCCGGTTCACCCCTCCACTTT. The encoded protein is CASGRDRAGSPLHF.

The V and J genes are TRBV10-3 and TRBJ2-3, with 9 bases matching TRBD2. Germline V gives CDR1 ENHRY, CDR2 SYGVKD. The V segment lost 4 bases and the J segment 4 bases; nucleotides outside the gene matches: 12. The CDR3 is 17 residues long. CDR3: CAISGRGLATRADTQYF. The CDR3 nucleotides are TGTGCCATCAGTGGAAGGGGACTAGCAACCCGGGCAGATACGCAGTATTTT.

This chain links TRBV2 with TRBJ2-7, with TRBD1 as a possible D gene (5 bases). This CDR3 comprises 15 residues. With 5 bases removed from V and 0 bases from J, the gap between germline ends came to 14 bases. CDR1 and CDR2 from the germline V gene are SNHLY and FYNNEI. CDR3 bases: TGTGCCAGCAGTCAGGGTGGCTGGACCTCCTACGAGCAGTACTTC. This translates into CASSQGGWTSYEQYF.

In DNA, the CDR3 is TGTGCCAGCAAGACGACTAGCGGGAACCTAGAGTACGAGCAGTACTTC. This codes for CASKTTSGNLEYEQYF. V and J are TRBV27 and TRBJ2-7, with TRBD2 identical over 11 bases. The germline V gene has CDR1 MNHEY and CDR2 SMNVEV (reference sequence). V trimming: 7 bases; J trimming: 4 bases; junction bases outside the gene matches: 12. CDR3 size: 16 residues.

The V call is TRBV7-2, the J call TRBJ2-5, with 14 bases lining up with TRBD2. Looked up from germline, CDR1 is SGHTA and CDR2 is FQGNSA. J was trimmed by 4 bases and V by 2 bases; bases with no gene match: 6. This CDR3 is 17 amino acids long. CDR3 residues: CASSLKGTSGRGETQYF. The CDR3 DNA follows: TGTGCCAGCAGCTTAAAAGGGACTAGCGGGAGAGGAGAGACCCAGTACTTC. Combining the CDR3 with reference TRBV7-2 and TRBJ2-5 gives the whole variable domain GAGVSQSPSNKVTEKGKDVELRCDPISGHTALYWYRQSLGQGLEFLIYFQGNSAPDKSGLPSDRFSAERTGGSVSTLTIQRTQQEDSAVYLCASSLKGTSGRGETQYFGPGTRLLVL.

The chain uses TRBV7-2 and TRBJ1-2; D is uncertain. V was shortened by 1 base and J by 7 bases, with 10 bases between the two germline ends. The CDR3 spans 13 residues. Germline-derived CDR1 and CDR2 are SGHTA and FQGNSA. CDR3 coding DNA: TGTGCCAGCAGCTTAGACCGGTTTGGTGGCTACACCTTC. Its protein is CASSLDRFGGYTF.

This clone was observed once. The chain links TRBV28 to TRBJ2-5; no firm D call. Trimming removed 3 bases at V and 2 bases at J, with 7 bases between. CDR1 is MDHEN and CDR2 is SYDVKM in the germline V gene. CDR3 size: 13 residues. DNA of the CDR3: TGTGCCAGCAGTTTCCCCGGGCAAGAGACCCAGTACTTC. This sequence encodes CASSFPGQETQYF.

The chain has TRBV19 and TRBJ1-3; TRBD1 agrees at 7 bases. This CDR3 comprises 15 residues. The V segment lost 5 bases and the J segment 0 bases; nucleotides outside the gene matches: 4. The germline CDR1 and CDR2 sequences are LNHDA and SQIVND (reference sequence). CDR3 coding DNA: TGTGCCAGTAGTCCCCGGGACAGCTCTGGAAACACCATATATTTT. This gives the protein CASSPRDSSGNTIYF.

The rearrangement uses TRBV2 and TRBJ2-7; D is ambiguous. This CDR3 spans 14 amino acids. V lost 3 bases and J lost 0, with 9 bases in between. From germline, CDR1 is SNHLY and CDR2 FYNNEI. Here the CDR3 reads CASSDLGRSYEQYF. The CDR3 bases are TGTGCCAGCAGTGACCTAGGCCGCTCCTACGAGCAGTACTTC.

The count of this clone is one. The genes are TRBV28 and TRBJ2-7, with TRBD1 as a possible D gene (6 bases). Per germline, CDR1 MDHEN and CDR2 SYDVKM. The CDR3 runs to 15 residues. The germline V and J ends were trimmed by 5 bases and 2 bases, with 16 bases remaining between them. CDR3 sequence (DNA): TGTGCCAGCAGTCCCCCAACCAGGGGTCCCTACGAGCAGTACTTC. The encoded protein is CASSPPTRGPYEQYF.

The chain combines TRBV6-5 with TRBJ2-3, with a tentative D call TRBD2 (6 bases). CDR3 length: 14 residues. Germline CDR1 reads MNHEY; CDR2 reads SVGAGI. With 6 bases removed from V and 6 bases from J, the gap between germline ends came to 16 bases. The DNA for the CDR3 is TGTGCCAGCAGCCACCCGGGGGAGTCGGATACGCAGTATTTT. Translating gives CASSHPGESDTQYF.

The J gene is TRBJ2-1, the V gene TRBV4-2, with 10 positions matching TRBD2. The V segment lost 1 base and the J segment 1 base; nucleotides outside the gene matches: 1. The CDR3 sequence is 16 residues long. Germline V gene lookup returns CDR1 LGHNA and CDR2 YNFKEQ. CDR3 in amino acids: CASSQGAGGSYNEQFF. As DNA, the CDR3 is TGTGCCAGCAGCCAAGGAGCGGGGGGGTCCTACAATGAGCAGTTCTTC.

The V gene is TRBV5-1, the J gene TRBJ2-1; 7 positions match TRBD1. The trim removed 0 bases at V and 6 bases at J, leaving 12 bases unmatched. The CDR3 has 17 amino acids. Germline CDR1 SGHRS, CDR2 YFSETQ. This chain's CDR3 is CASSLGSGGSGLNEQFF. CDR3 coding DNA: TGCGCCAGCAGCTTGGGTTCAGGGGGATCGGGGCTCAATGAGCAGTTCTTC.

Remarks on this clone: One end of the junction varies from germline; a read error may be responsible. The J gene is TRBJ2-7, the V gene TRBV7-9, with D unresolved. CDR1 and CDR2 from the germline V gene are SEHNR and FQNEAQ (reference sequence). The CDR3 is 12 amino acids. For the CDR3, the DNA is TGTGCCAGCAGCTTAGACCGAGTCGTTCGTCACTTC. Translated: CASSLDRVVRHF.

This rearrangement joins TRBV18 to TRBJ2-7; 7 positions agree with TRBD2. The CDR3 loop spans 13 amino acids. The germline V gene has CDR1 KGHSH and CDR2 LQKENI. Trimming removed 1 base from V and 7 bases from J; junction bases left unmatched: 4. The CDR3 DNA reads TGTGCCAGCTCACCACGACTAGCTACAGAGCAGTACTTC. This encodes CASSPRLATEQYF.

V gene TRBV15 combines with J gene TRBJ1-2, with TRBD1 identical over 7 bases. The CDR3 covers 15 residues. Trimming at V came to 0 bases and at J to 14 bases, leaving 15 bases not matched to a gene. Germline CDR1 reads LNHNV; CDR2 reads YYDKDF (reference sequence). The CDR3 region is CATSRDETGANGLTF. The DNA for the CDR3 is TGTGCCACCAGCAGAGACGAAACAGGGGCCAATGGTCTTACCTTC.

The CDR3 spells CASSLSQGRLFF. The CDR3 nucleotides read TGTGCCAGCAGTTTGTCGCAGGGTAGACTGTTTTTT. The chain recombines TRBV28 with TRBJ1-4; a weak D match, TRBD1 (5 bases). V shed 3 bases and J shed 13 bases, with 12 bases lying between them. The CDR3 runs 12 residues. CDR1 is MDHEN and CDR2 is SYDVKM in the germline V gene. The full variable domain, completed using reference TRBV28 and TRBJ1-4, is DVKVTQSSRYLVKRTGEKVFLECVQDMDHENMFWYRQDPGLGLRLIYFSYDVKMKEKGDIPEGYSVSREKKERFSLILESASTNQTSMYLCASSLSQGRLFFGSGTQLSVL.

The V gene is TRBV5-6, the J gene TRBJ2-7, with TRBD1 matching over 10 bases. The CDR3 sequence is 18 residues long. The V gene's germline CDR1 is SGHDT and CDR2 YYEEEE. The trim removed 4 bases at V and 3 bases at J, leaving 16 bases unmatched. This chain's CDR3 is CASSLVPGQGKDHYEQYF. The CDR3 coding sequence is TGTGCCAGCAGCCTCGTCCCGGGACAGGGGAAGGATCACTACGAGCAGTACTTC.

There are a few counts of this clone. This chain joins TRBV27 and TRBJ2-7; weak D call: TRBD1 (6 bases). V gave up 4 bases and J gave up 0 bases, with 16 bases separating them. Per germline, CDR1 MNHEY and CDR2 SMNVEV (reference sequence). The CDR3 has 16 amino acids. This chain's CDR3 is CASSWDTGTFSYEQYF. The CDR3 bases are TGTGCCAGCAGTTGGGACACCGGGACATTCTCCTACGAGCAGTACTTC.

The V call is TRBV19, the J call TRBJ2-4; possible D gene TRBD1, 6 bases. This CDR3 is built from 17 residues. V lost 9 bases and J 0 bases, leaving 21 bases between the germline ends. Germline V CDR1 and CDR2: LNHDA, SQIVND (reference sequence). For the CDR3, the DNA is TGTGCCAGCCCCCCTGCCGGGACAAGCCTAGCCAAAAACATTCAGTACTTC. Its translation is CASPPAGTSLAKNIQYF.

This clone turned up a few times. This CDR3 is also generated by other DNA sequences in the sample. The chain has TRBV18 and TRBJ2-5; TRBD2 aligns across 7 bases. The CDR3 extends over 14 amino acids. V shed 0 bases and J 5 bases; nucleotides not matched to a gene: 3. Germline CDR1 and CDR2: KGHSH and LQKENI. The chain's CDR3 is CASSPPRGGETQYF. CDR3 DNA sequence: TGTGCCAGCTCACCACCGCGGGGAGGGGAGACCCAGTACTTC. Combining the CDR3 with reference TRBV18 and TRBJ2-5 gives the whole variable domain NAGVMQNPRHLVRRRGQEARLRCSPMKGHSHVYWYRQLPEEGLKFMVYLQKENIIDESGMPKERFSAEFPKEGPSILRIQQVVRGDSAAYFCASSPPRGGETQYFGPGTRLLVL.

The chain recombines TRBV5-1 with TRBJ2-7; 10 bases align to TRBD1. Germline V CDR1 and CDR2: SGHRS, YFSETQ. V was pared by 6 bases and J by 2 bases, with 5 bases of the junction left unmatched. The CDR3 extends over 14 amino acids. The DNA of the CDR3 is TGCGCCAGCAAAAGTGGGACAGGGGCCTACGAGCAGTACTTC. Translation gives CASKSGTGAYEQYF. The whole variable domain, filled in from reference TRBV5-1 and TRBJ2-7, reads KAGVTQTPRYLIKTRGQQVTLSCSPISGHRSVSWYQQTPGQGLQFLFEYFSETQRNKGNFPGRFSGRQFSNSRSEMNVSTLELGDSALYLCASKSGTGAYEQYFGPGTRLTVT.

In this sample, this clone turned up a few times. The chain is built from TRBV24-1 and TRBJ1-5; 7 bases map to TRBD1. From germline, CDR1 is KGHDR and CDR2 SFDVKD. This CDR3 has 15 amino acids. The V gene end was trimmed by 9 bases and the J gene end by 9 bases; junction bases not matched to a gene: 16. The CDR3 nucleotides read TGTGCCACCCGACGGGACAGAGGGGGATCTTGGCCCCAGCATTTT. Its protein product is CATRRDRGGSWPQHF.

The chain combines TRBV19 with TRBJ2-5, with D possibly matching TRBD1 (5 bases). The CDR3 totals 14 residues. Trimming cost V 4 bases and J 5 bases, with 14 bases left between them. The germline V gene encodes CDR1 LNHDA and CDR2 SQIVND (reference sequence). This CDR3 is CASSTSRVSETQYF. The CDR3 DNA reads TGTGCCAGTAGTACATCCAGGGTTTCTGAGACCCAGTACTTC.

The genes are TRBV6-6 and TRBJ2-5; 9 bases are a match to TRBD1. CDR1 is MNHNY and CDR2 is SVGAGI in the germline V gene (reference sequence). Trimming cost V 5 bases and J 1 base; bases outside gene matches: 11. This CDR3 is built from 17 residues. DNA of the CDR3: TGTGCCAGCAGTCCAAATCCAGGGACAGGGTCCCAAGAGACCCAGTACTTC. Protein: CASSPNPGTGSQETQYF.

The chain carries TRBV6-6 and TRBJ2-1; 8 positions agree with TRBD2. Germline CDR1 is MNHNY and CDR2 is SVGAGI (reference sequence). V gave up 0 bases and J gave up 3 bases; unmatched junction bases: 4. The CDR3 runs to 16 residues. The CDR3: CASSYSDSGDYNEQFF. CDR3 bases: TGTGCCAGCAGTTACTCCGATAGCGGGGACTACAATGAGCAGTTCTTC.

This chain connects TRBV7-2 to TRBJ2-1; possible D gene TRBD2, 6 bases. Germline V gene lookup returns CDR1 SGHTA and CDR2 FQGNSA. This CDR3 is 16 amino acids long. V lost 6 bases, J lost 4 bases, and 19 bases lay in between. The CDR3 nucleotides read TGTGCCAGCAGAGACGTATCGGGCGGGACTTACAATGAGCAGTTCTTC. Protein product: CASRDVSGGTYNEQFF.

CDR3 loop: CASTTGSYGYTF. Here the CDR3 DNA reads TGTGCCAGCACAACAGGGTCCTATGGCTACACCTTC. The genes are TRBV28 and TRBJ1-2, with a tentative D call TRBD1 (6 bases). The CDR3 is 12 residues long. CDR1 MDHEN and CDR2 SYDVKM come from the germline V gene. The germline V and J ends were trimmed by 7 bases and 4 bases, with 10 bases remaining between them.

The chain links TRBV15 to TRBJ1-2; TRBD1 might be the D (5 bases). The V gene lost 0 bases and the J gene lost 4 bases, with 15 bases spanning the gap. This CDR3 spans 16 amino acids. Germline V CDR1 and CDR2: LNHNV, YYDKDF (reference sequence). The CDR3 is CATSRDSTQASYGYTF. The CDR3 DNA reads as TGTGCCACCAGCAGAGATTCGACACAGGCCAGCTATGGCTACACCTTC.